Here is one TCR beta chain with its context. A read error may be the cause here, since a much bigger clone is one base away. The library was built from roughly 400 ng RNA with molecular barcoded adaptors for alpha/delta and beta/gamma chains. TCRdb processed the reads anew with MiXCR; each CDR3 protein has one entry. The sample has tens of thousands of distinct CDR3 sequences, roughly 13% seen once. The data originate from a study of read filtering for tumor transcriptome and immune sequencing. The receptor's source is a donor at least 40 years old with multiple myeloma. Sequencing was carried out using a population of CD138-negative cells sorted from bone marrow.

The CDR3 bases are TGCAGTGCTTCCGGGACTAGCGGATCTGGAGGCTACGAGCAGTACTTC. Its translation is CSASGTSGSGGYEQYF. The genes are TRBV20-1 and TRBJ2-7, with 11 bases identical to TRBD2. The junction had 12 bases not matched to a gene; V was cut back by 5 bases and J by 3 bases. The germline V gene encodes CDR1 DFQATT and CDR2 SNEGSKA (reference sequence). The CDR3 covers 16 residues.